A single T cell receptor (beta chain) is shown here with its context. Its antigen is undetermined. Trimming removed 3 bases at V and 11 bases at J, with 16 bases between. Germline assignment: CDR1 SGHDN and CDR2 FVKESK. This CDR3 contains 13 residues. Next came a second PCR, run for roughly 6 to 11 cycles, which used a sample-barcoded 5' primer along with a J-beta primer mix. Each of the samples gave a minimum of 3 million paired-end reads that contained CDR3. TCRdb re-derived calls from the 5' RACE reads in MiXCR, one entry per CDR3 protein. The table has about 1.4 million distinct CDR3 sequences, around 59% seen once. This entry belongs to a study of blood T cells in healthy people across ages. Study-level points and caveats: Because donor CMV status was unknown, expanded clonotype changes were possibly confounded.

Donor samples were obtained from healthy Caucasian individuals from Russia, aged 6 to 90. V usage is TRBV14 and J usage is TRBJ2-5, with D perhaps TRBD2 (5 bases). The source of this sequence is a man younger than 30 in good health. Sequenced: blood. In nucleotides, the CDR3 is TGTGCCAGCAGCCAGACGGGAACTGCGAAGCAGTACTTC. Amino acids: CASSQTGTAKQYF. The full variable domain, rest sourced from reference TRBV14 and TRBJ2-5, is EAGVTQFPSHSVIEKGQTVTLRCDPISGHDNLYWYRRVMGKEIKFLLHFVKESKQDESGMPNNRFLAERTGGTYSTLKVQPAELEDSGVYFCASSQTGTAKQYFGPGTRLLVL.